These T cell receptor beta chains were read from a single sample in a study of identifying expanded T cells in peripheral blood. TCRdb's copy holds only in-frame clones and misses some; the assay was immunoSEQ multiplex PCR. The sample has 75,000 to 100,000 clones, around 89% seen once; the top ten hold 2.8%. Source material: blood. The receptors come from a person between 18 and 69 years old in good health. Both conserved end residues are part of each CDR3. The D gene is left open where the match is weak. Part of the rows lack a size; the others show once, few, many or a class for expanded clones.

j_call clone_size d_call v_call cdr3_aa cdr3_nt
TRBJ1-2 - - TRBV6-1 CASTVSQGANYGYTF TGTGCCAGCACCGTTTCACAGGGAGCTAACTATGGCTACACCTTC
TRBJ2-5 medium-sized - TRBV6-5 CASSLSEGETQYF TGTGCCAGCAGTCTTAGCGAGGGAGAGACCCAGTACTTC
TRBJ2-2 few TRBD2 TRBV10-3 CAGGGAGELFF TGTGCCGGCGGGGGGGCCGGGGAGCTGTTTTTT
TRBJ2-1 - TRBD2 TRBV29-1 CSARLAGKYNEQFF TGCAGCGCCCGACTAGCGGGAAAATACAATGAGCAGTTCTTC
TRBJ1-1 - - TRBV11-2 CASTGGTEAFF TGTGCCAGCACCGGGGGAACTGAAGCTTTCTTT
TRBJ2-1 few - TRBV6-5 CASSSRDYNEQFF TGTGCCAGCAGTTCCCGCGATTACAATGAGCAGTTCTTC
TRBJ1-2 - - TRBV9 CASSVSDSLYGYTF TGTGCCAGCAGCGTGTCAGACAGCCTCTATGGCTACACCTTC
TRBJ2-7 - - TRBV7-8 CASSRQESYEQYF TGTGCCAGCAGCCGACAGGAATCCTACGAGCAGTACTTC
TRBJ2-6 - - TRBV19 CASTAGPGANVLTF TGTGCCAGTACCGCGGGACCGGGGGCCAACGTCCTGACTTTC
TRBJ1-5 - - TRBV23-1 CASSQGMSNQPQHF TGCGCCAGCAGTCAGGGCATGAGTAATCAGCCCCAGCATTTT
TRBJ1-6 - - TRBV19 CASRAWRGARDSPLHF TGTGCCAGTCGGGCATGGAGGGGGGCTCGCGATTCACCCCTCCACTTT
TRBJ2-4 - - TRBV7-2 CASSPQGGDIQYF TGTGCCAGCAGCCCCCAGGGAGGAGACATTCAGTACTTC
TRBJ2-3 - - TRBV5-1 CASSLVDAPDTQYF TGCGCCAGCAGCTTGGTGGATGCCCCAGATACGCAGTATTTT
TRBJ2-3 - - TRBV4-3 CASSQEWRGLGTDTQYF TGCGCCAGCAGCCAAGAATGGAGGGGGCTTGGCACAGATACGCAGTATTTT
TRBJ2-3 - - TRBV14 CASSQAGTDTQYF TGTGCCAGCAGCCAAGCGGGCACAGATACGCAGTATTTT
TRBJ1-4 - - TRBV4-1 CASSQGGGGRGATNEKLFF TGCGCCAGCAGCCAAGGGGGCGGGGGGCGCGGGGCAACTAATGAAAAACTGTTTTTT
TRBJ1-6 - TRBD1 TRBV27 CASRWTGRSPLHF TGTGCCAGCAGGTGGACAGGGCGGTCACCCCTCCACTTT
TRBJ2-7 - TRBD2 TRBV5-4 CASSFPSGEEQYF TGTGCCAGCAGCTTTCCTAGCGGGGAGGAGCAGTACTTC
TRBJ2-5 - TRBD2 TRBV28 CASSSTGLAGDPGSKTQYF TGTGCCAGCAGCTCAACGGGACTAGCGGGAGATCCAGGTTCGAAGACCCAGTACTTC
TRBJ2-3 - TRBD2 TRBV5-1 CASHSGSTDTQYF TGCGCCAGCCATAGCGGGAGTACAGATACGCAGTATTTT
TRBJ1-3 once - TRBV19 CASSTGGQISGNTIYF TGTGCCAGTAGTACCGGCGGACAGATATCTGGAAACACCATATATTTT
TRBJ1-6 - - TRBV6-5 CASSYSEQGGSSPLHF TGTGCCAGCAGTTACTCCGAACAGGGTGGGAGTTCACCCCTCCACTTT
TRBJ1-1 - - TRBV6-5 CASSYIMNTEAFF TGTGCCAGCAGTTATATCATGAACACTGAAGCTTTCTTT
TRBJ2-2 - - TRBV7-3 CASGRSNTGELFF TGTGCCAGCGGTCGCAGCAACACCGGGGAGCTGTTTTTT
TRBJ2-7 - - TRBV11-2 CASASTGVFSYEQYF TGTGCCAGCGCCTCGACAGGAGTTTTCTCCTACGAGCAGTACTTC
TRBJ2-5 - - TRBV6-6 CASSYQAQYQETQYF TGTGCCAGCAGTTACCAGGCCCAGTACCAAGAGACCCAGTACTTC
TRBJ2-1 - TRBD1 TRBV4-3 CASSRLLSGGSYNEQFF TGCGCCAGCAGCCGACTTCTTTCAGGGGGCTCCTACAATGAGCAGTTCTTC
TRBJ2-3 - - TRBV27 CASSLDPTGRGTDTQYF TGTGCCAGCAGTTTAGACCCGACAGGCCGGGGCACAGATACGCAGTATTTT
TRBJ2-7 - - TRBV18 CASGGRNYEQYF TGTGCCAGCGGGGGGCGGAACTACGAGCAGTACTTC
TRBJ2-5 - - TRBV6-1 CASNWAVQETQYF TGTGCCAGCAATTGGGCAGTCCAAGAGACCCAGTACTTC
TRBJ2-7 - - TRBV5-1 CASSLSHEQYF TGCGCCAGCAGCTTGTCCCACGAGCAGTACTTC
TRBJ2-5 - - TRBV7-9 CASSTYSVGGETQYF TGTGCCAGCAGCACCTATTCCGTAGGTGGGGAGACCCAGTACTTC
TRBJ2-3 - - TRBV7-2 CASSFRRVSDTDTQYF TGTGCCAGCAGCTTCAGACGGGTCTCGGACACAGATACGCAGTATTTT
TRBJ2-7 - TRBD2 TRBV10-1 CASSPSGAYEQYF TGCGCCAGCAGTCCTAGCGGGGCCTACGAGCAGTACTTC
TRBJ2-1 - TRBD2 TRBV7-6 CASSISGTGNEQFF TGTGCCAGCAGCATCAGCGGGACCGGGAATGAGCAGTTCTTC
TRBJ2-7 once - TRBV28 CASSLEGSYGQYF TGTGCCAGCAGTTTGGAGGGGAGCTACGGGCAGTACTTC
TRBJ2-3 - TRBD2 TRBV10-3 CAISLAGESTDTQYF TGTGCCATCAGCCTAGCGGGGGAAAGCACAGATACGCAGTATTTT
TRBJ2-7 once - TRBV29-1 CSVERNYEQYF TGCAGCGTTGAACGAAATTACGAGCAGTACTTC
TRBJ1-1 - TRBD1 TRBV4-3 CASSQDWGQVGEAFF TGCGCCAGCAGCCAAGATTGGGGACAGGTGGGGGAAGCTTTCTTT
TRBJ2-3 - - TRBV5-1 CASSPQPGLHTDTQYF TGCGCCAGCAGCCCACAACCGGGACTCCACACAGATACGCAGTATTTT
TRBJ2-7 once TRBD2 TRBV7-6 CASSLEGGSYEQYF TGTGCCAGCAGCTTAGAGGGAGGGTCCTACGAGCAGTACTTC
TRBJ2-2 - TRBD2 TRBV19 CASTIESGLAGNTGELFF TGTGCCAGTACCATAGAGTCGGGACTAGCGGGGAACACCGGGGAGCTGTTTTTT
TRBJ2-7 - - TRBV6-6 CASTRPGTLREQYF TGTGCCAGCACCCGCCCGGGAACCTTGCGCGAGCAGTACTTC
TRBJ2-3 - TRBD1 TRBV7-2 CASSLGQGGDTQYF TGTGCCAGCAGCTTGGGACAGGGTGGAGATACGCAGTATTTT
TRBJ1-3 - - TRBV14 CASTRYGGGSGNTIYF TGTGCCAGCACCAGATACGGGGGGGGTTCTGGAAACACCATATATTTT
TRBJ2-5 - - TRBV7-2 CASSSEAGKETQYF TGTGCCAGCAGCTCAGAGGCAGGGAAAGAGACCCAGTACTTC
TRBJ2-7 - - TRBV7-2 CASSLGLAGTYEQYF TGTGCCAGCAGCTTAGGGCTGGCGGGGACCTACGAGCAGTACTTC
TRBJ2-1 - - TRBV7-9 CASSPRGSYNEQFF TGTGCCAGCAGCCCGCGGGGATCCTACAATGAGCAGTTCTTC
TRBJ2-3 once - TRBV2 CASSELDRLTDTQYF TGTGCCAGCAGTGAGCTGGACCGATTGACAGATACGCAGTATTTT
TRBJ2-3 - TRBD1 TRBV5-1 CASSLGQGADTQYF TGCGCCAGCAGCTTGGGACAGGGGGCAGATACGCAGTATTTT
TRBJ2-3 - - TRBV27 CASGRPNSPLSTDTQYF TGTGCCAGCGGACGCCCGAACTCCCCGCTTAGCACAGATACGCAGTATTTT
TRBJ2-5 - TRBD2 TRBV6-6 CASRYRGDQETQYF TGTGCCAGCAGGTATCGGGGGGACCAAGAGACCCAGTACTTC
TRBJ2-7 - - TRBV28 CASSRQDYEQYF TGTGCCAGCAGTAGACAGGACTACGAGCAGTACTTC
TRBJ2-6 - - TRBV19 CASSSGPDSEANVLTF TGTGCCAGTAGTTCCGGCCCCGACTCTGAGGCCAACGTCCTGACTTTC
TRBJ2-1 - - TRBV7-3 CASSFRYGNDEQFF TGTGCCAGCAGCTTTCGGTACGGGAATGATGAGCAGTTCTTC
TRBJ1-4 - - TRBV4-1 CASSQGAGANEKLFF TGCGCCAGCAGCCAAGGCGCAGGAGCTAATGAAAAACTGTTTTTT
TRBJ2-1 - TRBD2 TRBV11-3 CASSLAGGLNEQFF TGTGCCAGCAGCTTAGCGGGGGGGCTCAATGAGCAGTTCTTC
TRBJ2-7 - - TRBV7-2 CASSRANRIYEQYF TGTGCCAGCAGCCGGGCGAACAGGATCTACGAGCAGTACTTC
TRBJ1-6 - - TRBV7-6 CASTMSRNSPLHF TGTGCCAGCACCATGAGTCGTAATTCACCCCTCCACTTT
TRBJ1-1 - TRBD1 TRBV28 CASRGQGALNTEAFF TGTGCCAGCAGAGGACAGGGGGCCCTGAACACTGAAGCTTTCTTT